A single sample is the source of the 9 T cell receptor beta chains below, sequenced in a study of blood T cell repertoires in COVID-19. The table came from immunoSEQ multiplex PCR; TCRdb's copy has only in-frame clones and leaves some out. The repertoire holds about 59,000 clones, 70% to 85% seen once, with 8.5% to 10% in the top ten. Sequencing was performed on peripheral blood. These receptors came from a human donor in a cohort sampled during active COVID-19.

This clone has just a few counts. Here the CDR3 reads CASSADNPFSYEQYF. The CDR3 coding sequence is TGTGCCAGCAGTGCGGATAATCCATTCTCCTACGAGCAGTACTTC. The chain employs TRBV6-2 or TRBV6-3 and TRBJ2-7; D ambiguous. The CDR3 is 15 amino acids. CDR1 and CDR2 (germline): MNHEY, SVGEGT. V was trimmed by 5 bases and J by 0 bases, leaving 14 bases between them.

CDR3 coding DNA: TGTGCCATCAGTGAACAGGGGGCGTTAGAGCAGTACTTC. It codes for CAISEQGALEQYF. The rearrangement joins TRBV10-3 to TRBJ2-7; 9 bases agree with TRBD1. The CDR3 runs to 13 residues. Germline CDR1 ENHRY, CDR2 SYGVKD. V lost 3 bases, J lost 7 bases, and 4 bases stayed unmatched.

The chain is built from TRBV25-1 and TRBJ2-2; D remains unclear. Germline CDR1 MGHDK, CDR2 SYGVNS. The CDR3 has 13 residues. V was pared by 4 bases and J by 3 bases, with 6 bases between. The CDR3 nucleotides read TGTGCCAGCAGTGGGCAGGACACCGGGGAGCTGTTTTTT. Translated, it gives CASSGQDTGELFF.

The chain couples TRBV7-2 to TRBJ1-1, with TRBD1 identical over 8 bases. In germline, CDR1 is SGHTA, CDR2 FQGNSA. The CDR3 sequence is 14 residues long. V trimming: 5 bases; J trimming: 10 bases; junction bases outside the gene matches: 12. The CDR3 sequence: CASSPRTGRASAFF. In DNA form, the CDR3 reads TGTGCCAGCAGCCCGCGGACAGGGAGGGCGTCAGCTTTCTTT.

The V and J genes are TRBV15 and TRBJ2-1; 11 positions agree with TRBD2. The V gene end was trimmed by 5 bases and the J gene end by 0 bases; junction bases not matched to a gene: 12. Germline lookup yields CDR1 LNHNV and CDR2 YYDKDF (reference sequence). The CDR3 extends over 19 amino acids. The DNA for the CDR3 is TGTGCCACCAGCCAAAGGGGGACTAGCGGACCTAGCTCCTACAATGAGCAGTTCTTC. Residues: CATSQRGTSGPSSYNEQFF.

J is TRBJ2-5 and V is TRBV19; D unclear. Germline CDR1 LNHDA, CDR2 SQIVND (reference sequence). The germline V and J ends were trimmed by 10 bases and 7 bases, with 19 bases remaining between them. The CDR3 extends over 13 amino acids. The CDR3 protein is CATTDRLLGTQYF. Written as DNA, the CDR3 is TGTGCCACCACAGATCGATTGCTGGGGACCCAGTACTTC.

This clone turned up a few times. The chain is built from TRBV18 and TRBJ2-7; TRBD1 matches at 7 bases. Germline trimming cut 3 bases from V and 5 bases from J; bases unmatched to any gene: 10. There are 15 residues in the CDR3. Germline V gene sequence: CDR1 KGHSH, CDR2 LQKENI. CDR3 loop: CASSPEDRLGDEQYF. The CDR3 nucleotides read TGTGCCAGCTCACCGGAGGACAGGCTTGGCGACGAGCAGTACTTC.

The J gene is TRBJ2-5, the V gene TRBV7-9; 13 nucleotides line up with TRBD2. This CDR3 is 14 amino acids long. The V segment lost 5 bases and the J segment 5 bases; nucleotides outside the gene matches: 2. CDR1 SEHNR and CDR2 FQNEAQ come from the germline V gene (reference sequence). In DNA, the CDR3 is TGTGCCAGCAGCCGGGGACTAGCGGGGGAGACCCAGTACTTC. Translated, it gives CASSRGLAGETQYF.

The CDR3 protein is CAGGRGQYGYTF. The CDR3 bases are TGTGCCGGCGGAAGGGGGCAATATGGCTACACCTTC. The rearrangement links TRBV30 to TRBJ1-2; 7 nucleotides line up with TRBD1. V lost 8 bases, J lost 5 bases, and 8 bases stayed unmatched. This CDR3 is 12 amino acids long. Germline V CDR1 and CDR2: GTSNPN, SVGIG (reference sequence).